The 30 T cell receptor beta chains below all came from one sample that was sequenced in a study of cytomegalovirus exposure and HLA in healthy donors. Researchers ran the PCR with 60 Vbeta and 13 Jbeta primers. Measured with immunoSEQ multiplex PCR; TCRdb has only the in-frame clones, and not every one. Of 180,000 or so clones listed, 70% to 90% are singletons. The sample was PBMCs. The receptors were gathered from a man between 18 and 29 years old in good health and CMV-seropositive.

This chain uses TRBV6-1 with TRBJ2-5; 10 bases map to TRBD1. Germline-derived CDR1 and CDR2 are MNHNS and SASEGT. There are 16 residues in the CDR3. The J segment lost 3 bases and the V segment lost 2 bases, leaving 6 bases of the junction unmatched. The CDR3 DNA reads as TGTGCCAGCAGTGAATTCATGGGACAGGGGAAAGAGACCCAGTACTTC. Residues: CASSEFMGQGKETQYF.

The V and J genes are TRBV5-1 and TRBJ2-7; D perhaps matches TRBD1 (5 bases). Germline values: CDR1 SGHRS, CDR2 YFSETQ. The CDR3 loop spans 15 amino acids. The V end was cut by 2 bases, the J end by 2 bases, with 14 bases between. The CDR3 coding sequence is TGCGCCAGCAGCTTCGGTTGGCAGGGCCCCTACGAGCAGTACTTC. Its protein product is CASSFGWQGPYEQYF.

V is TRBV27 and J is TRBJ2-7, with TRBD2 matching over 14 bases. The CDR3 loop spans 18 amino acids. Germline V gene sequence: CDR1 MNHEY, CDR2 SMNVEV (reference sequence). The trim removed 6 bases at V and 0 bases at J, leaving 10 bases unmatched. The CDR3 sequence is CASRTTSGGERSSYEQYF. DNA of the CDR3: TGTGCCAGCAGGACGACTAGCGGGGGGGAGCGGAGCTCCTACGAGCAGTACTTC.

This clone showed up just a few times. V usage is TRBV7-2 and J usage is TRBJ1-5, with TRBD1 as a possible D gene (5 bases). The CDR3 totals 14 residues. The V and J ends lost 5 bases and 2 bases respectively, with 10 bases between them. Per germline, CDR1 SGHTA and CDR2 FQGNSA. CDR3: CASSPAGGNQPQHF. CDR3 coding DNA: TGTGCCAGCAGCCCAGCGGGGGGCAATCAGCCCCAGCATTTT. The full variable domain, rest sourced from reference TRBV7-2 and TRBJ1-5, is GAGVSQSPSNKVTEKGKDVELRCDPISGHTALYWYRQSLGQGLEFLIYFQGNSAPDKSGLPSDRFSAERTGGSVSTLTIQRTQQEDSAVYLCASSPAGGNQPQHFGDGTRLSIL.

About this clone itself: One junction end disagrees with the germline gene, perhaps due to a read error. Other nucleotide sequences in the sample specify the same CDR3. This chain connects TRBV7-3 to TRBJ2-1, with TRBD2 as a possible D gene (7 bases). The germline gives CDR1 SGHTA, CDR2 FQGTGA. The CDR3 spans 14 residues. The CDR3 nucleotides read TGCGCCAGCAGTCGCGGGGGACAATACAATGAGCAGTTCTTC. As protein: CASSRGGQYNEQFF.

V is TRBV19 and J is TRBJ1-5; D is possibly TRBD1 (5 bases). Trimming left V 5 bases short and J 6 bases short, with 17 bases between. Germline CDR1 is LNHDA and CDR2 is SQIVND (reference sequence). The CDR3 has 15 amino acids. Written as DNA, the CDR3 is TGTGCCAGTAGTGGGGCGGTTTGGGCCGGTCAGCCCCAGCATTTT. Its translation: CASSGAVWAGQPQHF.

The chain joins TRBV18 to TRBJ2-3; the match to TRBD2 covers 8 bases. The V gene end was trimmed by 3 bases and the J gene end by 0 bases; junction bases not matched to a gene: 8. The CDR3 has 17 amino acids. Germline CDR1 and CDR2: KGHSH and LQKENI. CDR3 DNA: TGTGCCAGCTCACCGGCTCCCCGGGGGGGAAGCACAGATACGCAGTATTTT. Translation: CASSPAPRGGSTDTQYF.

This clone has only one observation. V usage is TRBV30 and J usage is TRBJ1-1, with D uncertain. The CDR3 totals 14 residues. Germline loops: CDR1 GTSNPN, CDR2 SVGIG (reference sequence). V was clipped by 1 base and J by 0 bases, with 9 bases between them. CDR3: CAWSANRVNTEAFF. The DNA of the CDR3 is TGTGCCTGGAGTGCAAACAGAGTGAACACTGAAGCTTTCTTT.

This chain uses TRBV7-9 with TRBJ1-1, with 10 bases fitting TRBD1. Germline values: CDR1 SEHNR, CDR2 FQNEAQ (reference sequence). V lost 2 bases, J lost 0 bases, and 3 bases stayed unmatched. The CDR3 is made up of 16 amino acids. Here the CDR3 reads CASSLLGQGLNTEAFF. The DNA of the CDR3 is TGTGCCAGCAGCTTACTGGGACAGGGGTTGAACACTGAAGCTTTCTTT. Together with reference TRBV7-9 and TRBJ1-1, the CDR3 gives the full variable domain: DTGVSQNPRHKITKRGQNVTFRCDPISEHNRLYWYRQTLGQGPEFLTYFQNEAQLEKSRLLSDRFSAERPKGSFSTLEIQRTEQGDSAMYLCASSLLGQGLNTEAFFGQGTRLTVV.

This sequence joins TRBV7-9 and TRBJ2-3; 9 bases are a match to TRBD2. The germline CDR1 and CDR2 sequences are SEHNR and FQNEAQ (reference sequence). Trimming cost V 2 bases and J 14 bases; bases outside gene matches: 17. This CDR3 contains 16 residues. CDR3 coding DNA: TGTGCCAGCAGCTTAATAGGTAGCGGGGGCCGGAACATTCGGTATTTT. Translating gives CASSLIGSGGRNIRYF.

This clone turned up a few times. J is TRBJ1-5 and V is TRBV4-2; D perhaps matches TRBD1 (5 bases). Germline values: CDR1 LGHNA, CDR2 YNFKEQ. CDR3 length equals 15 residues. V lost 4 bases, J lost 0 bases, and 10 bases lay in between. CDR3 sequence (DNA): TGTGCCAGCAGCCGAGACAGTTATAGCAATCAGCCCCAGCATTTT. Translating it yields CASSRDSYSNQPQHF.

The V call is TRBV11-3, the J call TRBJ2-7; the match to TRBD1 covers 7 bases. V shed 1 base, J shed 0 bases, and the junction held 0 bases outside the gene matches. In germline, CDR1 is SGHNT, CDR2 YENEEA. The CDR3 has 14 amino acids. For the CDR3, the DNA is TGTGCCAGCAGCTTAGCAGGGGGCTCCTACGAGCAGTACTTC. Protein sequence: CASSLAGGSYEQYF.

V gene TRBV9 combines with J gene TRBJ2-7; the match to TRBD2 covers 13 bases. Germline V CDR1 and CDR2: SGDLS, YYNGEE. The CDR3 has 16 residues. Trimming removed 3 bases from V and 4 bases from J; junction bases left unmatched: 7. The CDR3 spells CASSGTSGGKGYEQYF. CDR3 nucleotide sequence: TGTGCCAGCAGCGGGACTAGCGGGGGCAAGGGTTACGAGCAGTACTTC.

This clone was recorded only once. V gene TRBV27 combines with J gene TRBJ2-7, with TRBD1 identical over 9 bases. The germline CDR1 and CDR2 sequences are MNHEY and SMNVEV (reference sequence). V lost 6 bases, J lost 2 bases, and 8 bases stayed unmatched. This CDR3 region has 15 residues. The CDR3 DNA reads TGTGCCAGCAGGACCGGGACAGGGAAAACCTACGAGCAGTACTTC. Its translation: CASRTGTGKTYEQYF.

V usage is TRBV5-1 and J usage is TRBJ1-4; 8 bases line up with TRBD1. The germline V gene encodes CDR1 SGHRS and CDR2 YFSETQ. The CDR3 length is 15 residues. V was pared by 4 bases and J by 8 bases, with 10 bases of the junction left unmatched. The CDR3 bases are TGCGCCAGCAGCCTAGGGACAGGACTCAGAGAAAAACTGTTTTTT. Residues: CASSLGTGLREKLFF. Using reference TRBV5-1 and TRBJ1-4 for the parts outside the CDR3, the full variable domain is KAGVTQTPRYLIKTRGQQVTLSCSPISGHRSVSWYQQTPGQGLQFLFEYFSETQRNKGNFPGRFSGRQFSNSRSEMNVSTLELGDSALYLCASSLGTGLREKLFFGSGTQLSVL.

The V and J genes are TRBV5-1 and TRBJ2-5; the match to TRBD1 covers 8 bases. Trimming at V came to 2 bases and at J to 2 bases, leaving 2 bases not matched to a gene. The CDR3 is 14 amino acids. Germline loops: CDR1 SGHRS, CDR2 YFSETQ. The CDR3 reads CASSLYRGQETQYF. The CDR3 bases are TGCGCCAGCAGCTTATACAGGGGGCAAGAGACCCAGTACTTC. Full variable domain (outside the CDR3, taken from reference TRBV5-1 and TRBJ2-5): KAGVTQTPRYLIKTRGQQVTLSCSPISGHRSVSWYQQTPGQGLQFLFEYFSETQRNKGNFPGRFSGRQFSNSRSEMNVSTLELGDSALYLCASSLYRGQETQYFGPGTRLLVL.

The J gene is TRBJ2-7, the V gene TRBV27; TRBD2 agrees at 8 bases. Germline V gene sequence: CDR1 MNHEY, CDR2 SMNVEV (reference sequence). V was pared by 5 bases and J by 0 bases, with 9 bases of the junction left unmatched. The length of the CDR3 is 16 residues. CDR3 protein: CASSRGGGTNSYEQYF. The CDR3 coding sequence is TGTGCCAGCAGTCGGGGGGGCGGCACAAACTCCTACGAGCAGTACTTC.

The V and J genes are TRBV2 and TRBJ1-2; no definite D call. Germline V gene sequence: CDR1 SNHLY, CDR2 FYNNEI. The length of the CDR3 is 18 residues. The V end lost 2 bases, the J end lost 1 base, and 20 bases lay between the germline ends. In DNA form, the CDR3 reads TGTGCCAGCAGTGAAAATTTGAGAGAAGGCGGATTTAACTATGGCTACACCTTC. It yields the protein CASSENLREGGFNYGYTF.

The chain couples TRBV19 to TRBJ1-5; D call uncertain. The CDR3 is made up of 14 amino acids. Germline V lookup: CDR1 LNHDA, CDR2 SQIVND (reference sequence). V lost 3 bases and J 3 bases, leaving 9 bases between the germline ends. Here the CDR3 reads CASSITSSNQPQHF. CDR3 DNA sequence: TGTGCCAGTAGTATTACCAGTTCCAATCAGCCCCAGCATTTT.

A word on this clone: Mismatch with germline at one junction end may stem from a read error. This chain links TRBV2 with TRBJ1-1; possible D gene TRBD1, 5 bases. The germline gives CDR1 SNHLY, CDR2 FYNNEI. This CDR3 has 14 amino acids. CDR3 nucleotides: TGTGCCAGCAGGGAAGGACAATCGAACACTGAAGCTTTCTTT. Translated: CASREGQSNTEAFF.

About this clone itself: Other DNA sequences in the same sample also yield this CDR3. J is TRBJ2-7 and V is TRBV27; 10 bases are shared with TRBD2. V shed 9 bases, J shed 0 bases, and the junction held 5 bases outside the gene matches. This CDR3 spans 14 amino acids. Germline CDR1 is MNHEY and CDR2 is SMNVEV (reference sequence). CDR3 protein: CASSSGGLSYEQYF. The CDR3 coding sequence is TGTGCCAGTTCTAGCGGGGGCCTCTCCTACGAGCAGTACTTC.

The CDR3: CASSSRTGAPRSQPQHF. The CDR3 coding sequence is TGTGCCAGCAGTTCCCGGACAGGGGCCCCCCGTAGTCAGCCCCAGCATTTT. The chain recombines TRBV2 with TRBJ1-5, with 9 bases identical to TRBD1. The CDR3 runs 17 residues. J lost 6 bases, V lost 5 bases, and 14 bases had no gene match. Germline assignment: CDR1 SNHLY and CDR2 FYNNEI.

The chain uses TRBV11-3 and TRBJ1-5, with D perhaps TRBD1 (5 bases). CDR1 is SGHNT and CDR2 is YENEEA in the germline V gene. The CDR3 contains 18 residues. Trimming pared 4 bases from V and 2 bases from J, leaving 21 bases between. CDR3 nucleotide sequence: TGTGCCAGCAGCTCCTTTCCTGGGGGGAATGTAGGCAATCAGCCCCAGCATTTT. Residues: CASSSFPGGNVGNQPQHF.

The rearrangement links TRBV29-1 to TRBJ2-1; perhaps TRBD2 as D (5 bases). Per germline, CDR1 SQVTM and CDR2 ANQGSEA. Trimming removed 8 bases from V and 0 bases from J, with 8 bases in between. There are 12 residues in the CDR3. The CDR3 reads CSTTSSYNEQFF. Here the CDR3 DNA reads TGCAGCACTACTAGCTCCTACAATGAGCAGTTCTTC.

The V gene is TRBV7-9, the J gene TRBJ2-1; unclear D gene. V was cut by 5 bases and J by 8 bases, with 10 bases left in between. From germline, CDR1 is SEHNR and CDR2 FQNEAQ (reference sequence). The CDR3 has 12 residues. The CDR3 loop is CASSRRIDEQFF. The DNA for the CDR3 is TGTGCCAGCAGCCGTAGAATTGATGAGCAGTTCTTC.

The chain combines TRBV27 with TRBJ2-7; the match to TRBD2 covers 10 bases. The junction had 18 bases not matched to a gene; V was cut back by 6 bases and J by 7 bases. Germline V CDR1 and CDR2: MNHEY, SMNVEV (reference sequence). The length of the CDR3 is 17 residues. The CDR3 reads CASRSGGAWGGRSEQYF. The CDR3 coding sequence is TGTGCCAGCAGGAGCGGGGGGGCTTGGGGGGGTAGGTCGGAGCAGTACTTC.

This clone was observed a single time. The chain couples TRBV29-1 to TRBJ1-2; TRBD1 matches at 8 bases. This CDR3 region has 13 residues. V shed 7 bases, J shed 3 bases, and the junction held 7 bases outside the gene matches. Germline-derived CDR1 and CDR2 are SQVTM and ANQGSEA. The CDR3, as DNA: TGCAGCGGCGAAACACAGGGGGACTATGGCTACACCTTC. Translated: CSGETQGDYGYTF.

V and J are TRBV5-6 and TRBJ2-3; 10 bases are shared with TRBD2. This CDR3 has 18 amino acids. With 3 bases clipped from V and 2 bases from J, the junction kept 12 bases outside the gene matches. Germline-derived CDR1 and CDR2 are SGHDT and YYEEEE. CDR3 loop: CASSYFSGGPPHTDTQYF. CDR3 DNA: TGTGCCAGCAGCTATTTTAGCGGGGGGCCACCTCACACAGATACGCAGTATTTT.

CDR3 coding DNA: TGTGCCAGCAGCGTGATACAGGGTTCTGGCTACACCTTC. The encoded protein is CASSVIQGSGYTF. The chain employs TRBV9 and TRBJ1-2; maybe TRBD1 (6 bases). The germline V and J ends were trimmed by 2 bases and 7 bases, with 12 bases remaining between them. The CDR3 extends over 13 amino acids. Germline assignment: CDR1 SGDLS and CDR2 YYNGEE.

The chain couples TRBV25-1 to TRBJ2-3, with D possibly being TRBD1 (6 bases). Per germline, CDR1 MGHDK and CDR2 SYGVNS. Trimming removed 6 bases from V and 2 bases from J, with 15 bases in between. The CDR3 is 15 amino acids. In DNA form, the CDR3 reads TGTGCCAGCAGGAGCCCAGGGGCTTCCACAGATACGCAGTATTTT. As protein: CASRSPGASTDTQYF. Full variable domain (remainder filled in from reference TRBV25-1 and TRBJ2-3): EADIYQTPRYLVIGTGKKITLECSQTMGHDKMYWYQQDPGMELHLIHYSYGVNSTEKGDLSSESTVSRIRTEHFPLTLESARPSHTSQYLCASRSPGASTDTQYFGPGTRLTVL.